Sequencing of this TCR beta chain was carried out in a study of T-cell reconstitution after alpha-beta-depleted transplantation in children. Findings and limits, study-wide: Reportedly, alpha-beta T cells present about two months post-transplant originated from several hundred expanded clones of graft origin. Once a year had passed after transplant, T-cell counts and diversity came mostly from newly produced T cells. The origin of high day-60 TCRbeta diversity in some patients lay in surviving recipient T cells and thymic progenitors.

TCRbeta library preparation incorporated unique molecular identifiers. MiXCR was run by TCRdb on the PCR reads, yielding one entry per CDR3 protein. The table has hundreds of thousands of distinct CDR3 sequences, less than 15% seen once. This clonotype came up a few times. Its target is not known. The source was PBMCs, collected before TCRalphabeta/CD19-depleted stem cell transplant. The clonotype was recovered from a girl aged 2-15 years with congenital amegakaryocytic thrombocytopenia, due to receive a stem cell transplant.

CDR3 protein: CSARARYGELFF. CDR3 sequence (DNA): TGCAGTGCCAGGGCGCGGTACGGGGAGCTGTTTTTT. V gene TRBV20-1 combines with J gene TRBJ2-2, with D possibly TRBD1 on 5 matching bases. CDR3 size: 12 residues. Trimming took 6 bases from V and 7 from J, leaving 12 bases between them. Germline assignment: CDR1 DFQATT and CDR2 SNEGSKA (reference sequence).